Each of the 9 T cell receptor beta chains below was sequenced from the same sample in a study of OX40 agonist ivuxolimab in advanced cancers. Assay: immunoSEQ multiplex PCR; the TCRdb copy retains only in-frame clones and omits some. Altogether some 31,000 clones are present, around 80% being singletons, with the ten largest covering around a quarter. The starting material was CD4+ or CD8+ T cells sorted from blood, obtained in a trial of the OX40 agonist ivuxolimab. The receptors come from an adult with an advanced solid tumor such as melanoma, head and neck, liver or kidney cancer.

The rearrangement uses TRBV4-1 and TRBJ2-4, with 10 bases that match TRBD2. The CDR3 contains 16 residues. The V segment lost 0 bases and the J segment 3 bases; nucleotides outside the gene matches: 2. CDR1 and CDR2 from the germline V gene are MGHRA and YSYEKL. The CDR3 DNA is TGCGCCAGCAGCCAAGAACTAGCGGGGAACAAAAACATTCAGTACTTC. Translated: CASSQELAGNKNIQYF.

V is TRBV6-5 and J is TRBJ2-3, with TRBD2 matching 10 bases. Germline V gene data show CDR1 as MNHEY and CDR2 as SVGAGI. The CDR3 is made up of 14 amino acids. J lost 9 bases, V lost 5 bases, and 8 bases had no gene match. The CDR3 DNA follows: TGTGCCAGCAGTCTAGCGGGGGACCCCAGGACGCAGTATTTT. Encoded protein: CASSLAGDPRTQYF.

The chain couples TRBV6-1 to TRBJ2-2, with D possibly called TRBD1 or TRBD2 (5 bases each). The CDR3 is 15 amino acids. Germline V CDR1 and CDR2: MNHNS, SASEGT. Trimming shortened V by 5 bases and J by 3 bases, and 13 bases separated the two germline ends. Written as DNA, the CDR3 is TGTGCCAGCAGTAGGGGAGAGAGATACACCGGGGAGCTGTTTTTT. This codes for CASSRGERYTGELFF.

The genes are TRBV28 and TRBJ1-6; weak D call: TRBD1 (5 bases). The CDR3 has 14 amino acids. V lost 4 bases to trimming and J lost 10 bases, with 14 bases between them. Germline V lookup: CDR1 MDHEN, CDR2 SYDVKM. The CDR3 DNA follows: TGTGCCAGCAGTTCGGGGCAGGGAGGATCACCCCTCCACTTT. This sequence encodes CASSSGQGGSPLHF.

The V gene is TRBV15, the J gene TRBJ2-5; 8 bases agree with TRBD1. From germline, CDR1 is LNHNV and CDR2 YYDKDF (reference sequence). CDR3 length: 16 residues. V shed 3 bases and J 5 bases; nucleotides not matched to a gene: 11. Written as DNA, the CDR3 is TGTGCCACCAGCAGCGGCTCGGGACAGGCCGGTGAGACCCAGTACTTC. Protein: CATSSGSGQAGETQYF.

Details on this clone: Mismatch with germline at one junction end may stem from a read error. The chain links TRBV5-6 to TRBJ2-4; no reliable D call. The germline V gene has CDR1 SGHDT and CDR2 YYEEEE. The CDR3 spans 11 residues. CDR3 DNA sequence: TGTGCCAGCAGCTTTGGGGATTCCGCCGTCTTC. Translated: CASSFGDSAVF.

The chain uses TRBV5-1 and TRBJ2-6; D uncertain. Germline lookup yields CDR1 SGHRS and CDR2 YFSETQ. This CDR3 has 14 residues. V was clipped by 1 base and J by 2 bases, with 4 bases between them. The CDR3 sequence is CASSLSPGANVLTF. The CDR3 DNA is TGCGCCAGCAGCTTGAGTCCTGGGGCCAACGTCCTGACTTTC.

The chain is built from TRBV11-3 and TRBJ1-6; 7 bases match TRBD1. Germline values: CDR1 SGHNT, CDR2 YENEEA. The CDR3 contains 13 residues. Trimming took 3 bases from V and 10 from J; bases not matched to a gene: 3. The CDR3 DNA reads as TGTGCCAGCAGCTTGGAGGGACAGTCACCCCTCCACTTT. Protein sequence: CASSLEGQSPLHF.

The chain is built from TRBV28 and TRBJ2-2, with TRBD2 identical over 9 bases. There are 17 residues in the CDR3. V shed 5 bases and J 1 base; nucleotides not matched to a gene: 8. Germline-derived CDR1 and CDR2 are MDHEN and SYDVKM. Written as DNA, the CDR3 is TGTGCCAGCAGTGCAATGCGGGGGGGAAAGAACACCGGGGAGCTGTTTTTT. Protein product: CASSAMRGGKNTGELFF.